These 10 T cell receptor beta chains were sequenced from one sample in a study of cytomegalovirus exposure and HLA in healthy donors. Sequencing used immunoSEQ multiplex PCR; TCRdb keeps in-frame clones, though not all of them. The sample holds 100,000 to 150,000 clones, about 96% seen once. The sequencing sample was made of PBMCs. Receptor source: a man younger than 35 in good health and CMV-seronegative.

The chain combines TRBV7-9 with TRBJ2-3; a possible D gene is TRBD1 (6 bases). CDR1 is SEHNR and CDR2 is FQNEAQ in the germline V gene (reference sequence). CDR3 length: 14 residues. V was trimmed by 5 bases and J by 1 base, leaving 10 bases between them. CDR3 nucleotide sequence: TGTGCCAGCAGCCCCTCAGGGGGCACAGATACGCAGTATTTT. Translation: CASSPSGGTDTQYF.

The CDR3 DNA reads TGTGCCAGTAGTGCTCAGAAAGAGACCCAGTACTTC. Protein sequence: CASSAQKETQYF. V and J are TRBV19 and TRBJ2-5, with unresolved D. The CDR3 is 12 residues long. V lost 5 bases, J lost 3 bases, and 7 bases lay in between. Germline V lookup: CDR1 LNHDA, CDR2 SQIVND (reference sequence).

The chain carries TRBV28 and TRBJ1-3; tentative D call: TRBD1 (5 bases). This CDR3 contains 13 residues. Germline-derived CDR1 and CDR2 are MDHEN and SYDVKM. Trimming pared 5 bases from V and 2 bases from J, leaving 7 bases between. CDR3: CASSPGAGNTIYF. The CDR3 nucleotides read TGTGCCAGCAGTCCGGGGGCTGGAAACACCATATATTTT.

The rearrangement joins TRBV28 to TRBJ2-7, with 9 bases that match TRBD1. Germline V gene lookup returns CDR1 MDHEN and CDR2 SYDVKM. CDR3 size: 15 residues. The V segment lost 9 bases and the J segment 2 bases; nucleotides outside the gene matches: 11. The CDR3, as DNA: TGTGCCAGTGAAGGGACAGGGACCCGTACCTACGAGCAGTACTTC. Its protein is CASEGTGTRTYEQYF.

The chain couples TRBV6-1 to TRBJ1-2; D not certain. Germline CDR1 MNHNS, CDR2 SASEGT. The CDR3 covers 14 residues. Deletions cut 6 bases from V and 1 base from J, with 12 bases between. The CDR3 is CASRGGGLNYGYTF. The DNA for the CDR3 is TGTGCCAGCAGGGGCGGTGGACTTAACTATGGCTACACCTTC.

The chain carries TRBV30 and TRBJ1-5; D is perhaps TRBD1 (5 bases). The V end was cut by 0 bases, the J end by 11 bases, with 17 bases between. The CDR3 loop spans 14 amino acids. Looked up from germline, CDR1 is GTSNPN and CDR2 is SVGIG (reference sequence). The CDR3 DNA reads TGTGCCTGGAGTGTAGCCAGGGTTGGAGTGGCCCAGCATTTT. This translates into CAWSVARVGVAQHF. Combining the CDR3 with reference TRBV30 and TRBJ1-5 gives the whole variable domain SQTIHQWPATLVQPVGSPLSLECTVEGTSNPNLYWYRQAAGRGLQLLFYSVGIGQISSEVPQNLSASRPQDRQFILSSKKLLLSDSGFYLCAWSVARVGVAQHFGDGTRLSIL.

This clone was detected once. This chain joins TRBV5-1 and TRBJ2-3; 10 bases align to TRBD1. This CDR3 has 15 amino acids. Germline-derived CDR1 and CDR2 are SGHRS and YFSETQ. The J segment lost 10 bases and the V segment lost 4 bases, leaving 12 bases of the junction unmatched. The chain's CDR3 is CASSPRTGGVEAQYF. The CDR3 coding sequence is TGCGCCAGCAGCCCCCGGACAGGGGGTGTAGAGGCGCAGTATTTT.

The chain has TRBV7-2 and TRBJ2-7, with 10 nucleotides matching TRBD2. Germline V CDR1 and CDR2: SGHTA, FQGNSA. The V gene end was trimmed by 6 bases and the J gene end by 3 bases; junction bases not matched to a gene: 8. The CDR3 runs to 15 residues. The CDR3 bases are TGTGCCAGCAGTCCAATTAGCGGGGGGCACTACGAGCAGTACTTC. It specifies CASSPISGGHYEQYF.

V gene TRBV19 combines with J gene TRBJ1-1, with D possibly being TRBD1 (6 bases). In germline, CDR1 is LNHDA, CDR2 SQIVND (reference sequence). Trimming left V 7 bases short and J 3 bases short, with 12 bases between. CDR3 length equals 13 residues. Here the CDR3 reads CASNIRGYTEAFF. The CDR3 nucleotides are TGTGCCAGTAACATCAGGGGATACACTGAAGCTTTCTTT.

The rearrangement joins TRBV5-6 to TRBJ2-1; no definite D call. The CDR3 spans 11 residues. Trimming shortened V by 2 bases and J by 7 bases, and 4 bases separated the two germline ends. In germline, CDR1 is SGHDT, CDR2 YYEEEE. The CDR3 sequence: CASSFGNEQFF. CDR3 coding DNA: TGTGCCAGCAGCTTCGGGAATGAGCAGTTCTTC.